This T cell receptor beta chain was documented in a study of prognosis after radiotherapy for stage I lung cancer. The study's findings and limits: Post-treatment Shannon entropy following stereotactic body radiation therapy was lower among patients who developed distant metastases.

Genomic DNA was the source, and TCR beta CDR3 was amplified from it by two-round multiplex PCR. Every TRBV and TRBJ gene had its own specific primer in first-round PCR. For its second round, the PCR relied on universal primers. From the multiplex PCR reads, TCRdb called clonotypes with MiXCR, one entry per CDR3 protein. The sample has tens of thousands of distinct CDR3 sequences, around a quarter seen once. The CDR3 contains 14 residues. Trimming took 4 bases from V and 4 from J; bases not matched to a gene: 6. From germline, CDR1 is SGHRS and CDR2 YFSETQ. This clonotype occurred many times. Antigen: not known.

This TCR came from a donor of 50 years or more with non-small cell lung cancer. The starting material was PBMCs, obtained before or after stereotactic body radiation therapy (not recorded which). The chain recombines TRBV5-1 with TRBJ1-2, with 8 bases identical to TRBD1. This chain's CDR3 is CASSAGQGPYGYTF. The CDR3 DNA follows: TGCGCCAGCAGCGCCGGACAGGGACCCTATGGCTACACCTTC.